The sample holds one count of the clone carrying this T cell receptor (beta chain). The antigen is unknown. A multiplex PCR was run with 60 Vbeta primers and 13 Jbeta primers. In the original processing: Per a later analysis, the number of unique TCR beta chains was some 75 million, of which 8.5 million to 11 million were shared. Clones were sequenced by immunoSEQ multiplex PCR, and TCRdb holds only the in-frame ones, with some missing. The V and J calls and clone size are taken from that table; D and trimming were inferred from the DNA. The table lists about 240,000 clones, roughly 78% of them singletons. The entry originates in a study of cytomegalovirus exposure and HLA in healthy donors. The study, taken as a whole, reports: For TCR beta chains, V- and J-gene trimming was later linked to a missense DCLRE1C variant. Previous analysis showed most TCR beta V segments were productive about 87% or about 30% of the time.

This CDR3 is built from 13 residues. The trim removed 2 bases at V and 8 bases at J, leaving 5 bases unmatched. Germline assignment: CDR1 MNHEY and CDR2 SVGAGI. The sample comprised PBMCs. The V and J genes are TRBV6-5 and TRBJ1-2, with 7 nucleotides matching TRBD1. The origin of this receptor is a boy aged 5 to 17 in good health and CMV-seronegative. The CDR3 is CASSYTQGRGYTF. Written as DNA, the CDR3 is TGTGCCAGCAGTTACACACAGGGGAGGGGCTACACCTTC.